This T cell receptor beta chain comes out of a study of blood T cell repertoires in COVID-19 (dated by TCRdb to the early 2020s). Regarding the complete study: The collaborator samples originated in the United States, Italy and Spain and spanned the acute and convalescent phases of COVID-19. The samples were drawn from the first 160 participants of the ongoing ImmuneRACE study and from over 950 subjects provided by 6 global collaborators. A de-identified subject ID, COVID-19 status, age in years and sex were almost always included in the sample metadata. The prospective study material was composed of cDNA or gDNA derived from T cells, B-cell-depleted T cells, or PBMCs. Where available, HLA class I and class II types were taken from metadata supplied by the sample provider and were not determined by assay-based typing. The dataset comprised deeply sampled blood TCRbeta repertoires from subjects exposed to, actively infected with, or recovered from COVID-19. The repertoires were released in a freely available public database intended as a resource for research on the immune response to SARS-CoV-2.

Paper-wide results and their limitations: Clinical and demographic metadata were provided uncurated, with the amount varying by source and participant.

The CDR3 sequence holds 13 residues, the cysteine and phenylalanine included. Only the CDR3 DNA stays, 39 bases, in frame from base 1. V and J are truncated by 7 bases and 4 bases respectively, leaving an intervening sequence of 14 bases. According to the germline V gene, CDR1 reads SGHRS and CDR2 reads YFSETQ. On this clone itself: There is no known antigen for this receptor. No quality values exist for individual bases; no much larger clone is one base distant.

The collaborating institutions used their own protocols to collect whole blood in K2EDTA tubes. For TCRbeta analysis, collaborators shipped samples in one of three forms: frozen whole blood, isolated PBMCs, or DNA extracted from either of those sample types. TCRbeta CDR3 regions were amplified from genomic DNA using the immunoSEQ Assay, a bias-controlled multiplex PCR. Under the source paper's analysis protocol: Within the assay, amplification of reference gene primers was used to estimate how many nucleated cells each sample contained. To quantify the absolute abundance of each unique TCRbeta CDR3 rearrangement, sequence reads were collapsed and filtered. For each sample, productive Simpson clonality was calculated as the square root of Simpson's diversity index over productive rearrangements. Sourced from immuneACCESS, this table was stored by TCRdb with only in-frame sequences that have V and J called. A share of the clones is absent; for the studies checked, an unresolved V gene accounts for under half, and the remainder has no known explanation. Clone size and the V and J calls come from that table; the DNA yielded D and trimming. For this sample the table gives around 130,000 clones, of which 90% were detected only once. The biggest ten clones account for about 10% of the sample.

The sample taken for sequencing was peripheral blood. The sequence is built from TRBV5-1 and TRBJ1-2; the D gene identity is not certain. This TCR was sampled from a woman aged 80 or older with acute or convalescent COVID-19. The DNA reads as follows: TGCGCCAGCGCCGACGGAGGACTCTATGGCTACACCTTC. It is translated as CASADGGLYGYTF.